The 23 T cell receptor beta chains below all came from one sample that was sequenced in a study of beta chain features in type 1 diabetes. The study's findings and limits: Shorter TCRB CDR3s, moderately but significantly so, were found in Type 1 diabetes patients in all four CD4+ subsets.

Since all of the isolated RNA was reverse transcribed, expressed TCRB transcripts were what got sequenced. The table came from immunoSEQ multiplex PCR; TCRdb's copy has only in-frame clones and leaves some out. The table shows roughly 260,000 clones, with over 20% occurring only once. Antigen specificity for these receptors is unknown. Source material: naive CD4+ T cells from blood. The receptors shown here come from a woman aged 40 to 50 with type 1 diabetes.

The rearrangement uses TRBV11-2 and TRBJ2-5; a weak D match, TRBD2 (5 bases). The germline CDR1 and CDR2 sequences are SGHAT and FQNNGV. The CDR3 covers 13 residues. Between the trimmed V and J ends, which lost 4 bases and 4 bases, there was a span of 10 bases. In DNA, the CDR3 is TGTGCCAGCAGCTCTAATAGCGTAGAGACCCAGTACTTC. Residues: CASSSNSVETQYF. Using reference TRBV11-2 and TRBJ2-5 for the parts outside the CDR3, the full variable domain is EAGVAQSPRYKIIEKRQSVAFWCNPISGHATLYWYQQILGQGPKLLIQFQNNGVVDDSQLPKDRFSAERLKGVDSTLKIQPAKLEDSAVYLCASSSNSVETQYFGPGTRLLVL.

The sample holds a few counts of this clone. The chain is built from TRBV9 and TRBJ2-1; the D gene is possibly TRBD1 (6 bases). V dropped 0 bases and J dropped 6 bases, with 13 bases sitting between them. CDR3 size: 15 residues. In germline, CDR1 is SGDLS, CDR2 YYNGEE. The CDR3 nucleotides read TGTGCCAGCAGCGTAGTGTCAGGGGAATTCAATGAGCAGTTCTTC. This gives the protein CASSVVSGEFNEQFF.

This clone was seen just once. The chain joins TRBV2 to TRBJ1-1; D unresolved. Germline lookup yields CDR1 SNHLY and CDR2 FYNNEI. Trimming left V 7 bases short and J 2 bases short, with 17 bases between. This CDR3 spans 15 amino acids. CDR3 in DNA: TGTGCCAGCATGGAGGGTCGCGGGGTAAACACTGAAGCTTTCTTT. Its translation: CASMEGRGVNTEAFF.

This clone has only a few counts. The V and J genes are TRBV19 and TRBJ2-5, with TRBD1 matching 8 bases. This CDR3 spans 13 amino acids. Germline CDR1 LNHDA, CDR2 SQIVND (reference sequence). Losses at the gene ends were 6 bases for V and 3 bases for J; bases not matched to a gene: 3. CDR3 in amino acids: CASSLDREETQYF. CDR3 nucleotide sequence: TGTGCCAGTAGCCTGGACAGGGAAGAGACCCAGTACTTC.

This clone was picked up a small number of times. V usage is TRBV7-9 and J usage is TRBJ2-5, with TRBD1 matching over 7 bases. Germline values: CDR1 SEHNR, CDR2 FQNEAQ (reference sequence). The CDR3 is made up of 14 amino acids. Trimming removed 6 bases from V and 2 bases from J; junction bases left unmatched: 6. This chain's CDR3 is CASRVGTAQETQYF. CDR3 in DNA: TGTGCCAGCAGAGTCGGGACAGCTCAAGAGACCCAGTACTTC.

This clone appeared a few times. CDR3 amino acids: CASRKGAAGSPLHF. CDR3 sequence (DNA): TGTGCCAGCAGGAAGGGGGCGGCGGGATCACCCCTCCACTTT. The chain is built from TRBV2 and TRBJ1-6; 7 bases align to TRBD1. Germline CDR1 reads SNHLY; CDR2 reads FYNNEI. This CDR3 region has 14 residues. Losses at the gene ends were 6 bases for V and 10 bases for J; bases not matched to a gene: 9. Supplemented by reference TRBV2 and TRBJ1-6, the full variable domain reads EPEVTQTPSHQVTQMGQEVILRCVPISNHLYFYWYRQILGQKVEFLVSFYNNEISEKSEIFDDQFSVERPDGSNFTLKIRSTKLEDSAMYFCASRKGAAGSPLHFGNGTRLTVT.

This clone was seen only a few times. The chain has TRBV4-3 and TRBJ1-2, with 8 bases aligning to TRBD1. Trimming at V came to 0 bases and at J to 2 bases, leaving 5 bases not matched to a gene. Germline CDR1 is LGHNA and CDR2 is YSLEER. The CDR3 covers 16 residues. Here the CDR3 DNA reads TGCGCCAGCAGCCAAGAGGAAGGACAGGGCAACTATGGCTACACCTTC. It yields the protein CASSQEEGQGNYGYTF.

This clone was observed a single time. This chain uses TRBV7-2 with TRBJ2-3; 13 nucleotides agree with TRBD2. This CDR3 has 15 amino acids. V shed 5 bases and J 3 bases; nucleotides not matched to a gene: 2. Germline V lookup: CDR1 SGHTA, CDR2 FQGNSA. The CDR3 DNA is TGTGCCAGCAGCATGACTAGCGGGAGGACAGATACGCAGTATTTT. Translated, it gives CASSMTSGRTDTQYF.

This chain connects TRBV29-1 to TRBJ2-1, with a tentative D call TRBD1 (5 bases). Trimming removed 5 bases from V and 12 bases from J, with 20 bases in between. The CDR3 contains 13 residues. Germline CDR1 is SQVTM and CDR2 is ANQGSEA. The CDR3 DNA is TGCAGCGTTAGCAGGGAAAGCCGACCCTCGCAGTTCTTC. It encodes CSVSRESRPSQFF.

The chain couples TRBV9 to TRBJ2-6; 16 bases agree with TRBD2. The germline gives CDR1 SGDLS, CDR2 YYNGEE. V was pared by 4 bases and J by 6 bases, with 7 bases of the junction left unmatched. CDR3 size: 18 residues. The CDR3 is CASSTGLAGGQEANVLTF. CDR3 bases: TGTGCCAGCAGCACGGGACTAGCGGGGGGGCAGGAGGCCAACGTCCTGACTTTC.

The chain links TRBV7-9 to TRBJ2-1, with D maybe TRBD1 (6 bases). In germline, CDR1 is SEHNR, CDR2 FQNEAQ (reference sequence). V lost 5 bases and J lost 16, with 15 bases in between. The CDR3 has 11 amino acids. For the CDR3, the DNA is TGTGCCAGCAGCGTTGGGACAAGGAAATTCTTC. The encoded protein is CASSVGTRKFF.

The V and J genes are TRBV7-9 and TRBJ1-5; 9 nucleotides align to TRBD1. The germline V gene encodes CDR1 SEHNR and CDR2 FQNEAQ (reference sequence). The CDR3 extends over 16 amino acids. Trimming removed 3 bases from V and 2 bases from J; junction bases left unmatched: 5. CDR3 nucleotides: TGTGCCAGCAGCTTCGGGACAGGGATCGGCAATCAGCCCCAGCATTTT. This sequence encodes CASSFGTGIGNQPQHF.

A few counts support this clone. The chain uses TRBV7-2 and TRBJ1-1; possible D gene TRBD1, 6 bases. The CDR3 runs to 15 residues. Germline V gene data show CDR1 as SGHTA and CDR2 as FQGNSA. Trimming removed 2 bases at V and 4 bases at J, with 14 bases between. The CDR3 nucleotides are TGTGCCAGCAGCTTACAACAGGGTACGGGCACTGAAGCTTTCTTT. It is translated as CASSLQQGTGTEAFF.

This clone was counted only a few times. CDR3 sequence reads: CASSYTVSGANVLTF. In DNA form, the CDR3 reads TGTGCCAGCAGTTACACAGTCTCTGGGGCCAACGTCCTGACTTTC. This chain joins TRBV6-5 and TRBJ2-6, with D hard to call. Germline V gene lookup returns CDR1 MNHEY and CDR2 SVGAGI. The V end lost 2 bases, the J end lost 0 bases, and 5 bases lay between the germline ends. This CDR3 has 15 amino acids.

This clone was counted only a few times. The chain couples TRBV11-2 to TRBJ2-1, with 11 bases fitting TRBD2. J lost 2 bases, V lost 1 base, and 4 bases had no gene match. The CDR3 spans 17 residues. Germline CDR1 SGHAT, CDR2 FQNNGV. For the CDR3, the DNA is TGTGCCAGCAGCTTAGTACTAGCGGGAGTTCCCTACAATGAGCAGTTCTTC. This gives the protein CASSLVLAGVPYNEQFF.

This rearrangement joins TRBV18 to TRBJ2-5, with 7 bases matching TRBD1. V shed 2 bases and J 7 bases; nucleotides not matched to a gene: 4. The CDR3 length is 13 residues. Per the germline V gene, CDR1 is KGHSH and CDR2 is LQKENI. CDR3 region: CASSPEQGPTQYF. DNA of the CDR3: TGTGCCAGCTCACCAGAACAGGGGCCGACCCAGTACTTC.

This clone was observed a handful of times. The CDR3 is CAWGRTLNTDTQYF. For the CDR3, the DNA is TGTGCCTGGGGTCGGACACTTAACACGGATACGCAGTATTTT. The rearrangement links TRBV30 to TRBJ2-3; tentatively, D is TRBD1 (5 bases). V dropped 5 bases and J dropped 6 bases, with 18 bases sitting between them. This CDR3 contains 14 residues. Germline-derived CDR1 and CDR2 are GTSNPN and SVGIG (reference sequence).

CDR3 DNA sequence: TGCGCCAGCAGCCCCTCGCAGGGATGGTCCCAGCATTTT. Its protein product is CASSPSQGWSQHF. The chain links TRBV4-1 to TRBJ1-5, with TRBD1 as a possible D gene (5 bases). Trimming took off 4 bases at V and 11 bases at J, with 15 bases between the two ends. Germline CDR1 and CDR2: MGHRA and YSYEKL. CDR3 size: 13 residues.

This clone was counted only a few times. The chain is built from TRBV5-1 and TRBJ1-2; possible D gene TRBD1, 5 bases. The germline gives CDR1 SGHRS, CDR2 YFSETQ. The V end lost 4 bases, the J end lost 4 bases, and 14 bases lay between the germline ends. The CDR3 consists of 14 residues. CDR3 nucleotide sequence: TGCGCCAGCAGCCCGGACACCGGACCCTATGGCTACACCTTC. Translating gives CASSPDTGPYGYTF. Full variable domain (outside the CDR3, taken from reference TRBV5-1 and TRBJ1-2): KAGVTQTPRYLIKTRGQQVTLSCSPISGHRSVSWYQQTPGQGLQFLFEYFSETQRNKGNFPGRFSGRQFSNSRSEMNVSTLELGDSALYLCASSPDTGPYGYTFGSGTRLTVV.

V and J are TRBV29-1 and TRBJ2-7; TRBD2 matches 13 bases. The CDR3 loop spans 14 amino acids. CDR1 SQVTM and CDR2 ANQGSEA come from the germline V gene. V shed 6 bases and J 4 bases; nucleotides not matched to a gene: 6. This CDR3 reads CSVRLAGGTYEQYF. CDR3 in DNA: TGCAGCGTGAGACTAGCGGGGGGTACGTACGAGCAGTACTTC.

As DNA, the CDR3 is TGCGCCAGCAGCTTGCAGGGTTCTAGCACAGATACGCAGTATTTT. This codes for CASSLQGSSTDTQYF. The chain is built from TRBV5-1 and TRBJ2-3; D possibly corresponds to TRBD1 (5 bases). Germline V gene data show CDR1 as SGHRS and CDR2 as YFSETQ. The CDR3 extends over 15 amino acids. V lost 1 base and J lost 0, with 9 bases in between.

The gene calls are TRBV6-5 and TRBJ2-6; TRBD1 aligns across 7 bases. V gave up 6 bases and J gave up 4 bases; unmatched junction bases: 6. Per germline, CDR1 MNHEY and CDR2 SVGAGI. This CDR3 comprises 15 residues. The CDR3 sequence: CASRTQGTGANVLTF. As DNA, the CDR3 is TGTGCCAGCAGAACACAGGGGACCGGGGCCAACGTCCTGACTTTC.

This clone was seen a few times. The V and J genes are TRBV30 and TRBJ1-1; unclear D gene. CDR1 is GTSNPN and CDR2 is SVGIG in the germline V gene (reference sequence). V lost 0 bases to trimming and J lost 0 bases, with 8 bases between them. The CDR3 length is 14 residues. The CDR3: CAWSVSDLNTEAFF. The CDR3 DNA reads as TGTGCCTGGAGTGTTTCAGACTTGAACACTGAAGCTTTCTTT.